One TCR beta chain is described in this entry. The data originate from a study of T cell responses to AZD1222 COVID-19 vaccine. Overall study: Both about-4-week and about-12-week second-dose recipients were combined.

The germline CDR1 and CDR2 sequences are MNHNS and SASEGT. This CDR3 spans 13 amino acids. V dropped 3 bases and J dropped 7 bases, with 13 bases sitting between them. Sequenced by immunoSEQ multiplex PCR; TCRdb stores in-frame clones only, minus some. The sample yields roughly 120,000 clones, about 90% seen once. The chain has TRBV6-1 and TRBJ2-7, with a tentative D call TRBD2 (6 bases). The sequence was obtained from an adult in good health. This specimen consisted of peripheral blood, obtained on day 0 of AZD1222 vaccination. The chain's CDR3 is CASSEFTAGEQYF. The CDR3 DNA is TGTGCCAGCAGTGAGTTTACAGCGGGTGAGCAGTACTTC.